The next 10 T cell receptor beta chains were all read from a single sample in a study of CD8 T cells in Susac syndrome. Reverse transcription of about 0.45 to 1 ug RNA was carried out with random hexamers. TCRdb re-derived calls from the immunoSEQ multiplex PCR reads in MiXCR, one entry per CDR3 protein. This sample yields under 200,000 distinct CDR3 sequences, of which about 90% are seen a single time; approximately 0.073% belongs to the top ten. The sequenced sample consisted of CD4+ T cells from PBMCs. These receptors were taken from a human donor in good health.

The genes are TRBV5-1 and TRBJ2-5; 7 bases match TRBD1. Trimming cost V 4 bases and J 3 bases; bases outside gene matches: 6. Germline V lookup: CDR1 SGHRS, CDR2 YFSETQ. CDR3 length equals 14 residues. The DNA of the CDR3 is TGCGCCAGCAGCGTCATGGGGACAGAAGAGACCCAGTACTTC. Translation gives CASSVMGTEETQYF.

This clonotype was observed once. One end of the junction fails to match germline, which may point to a read error. This rearrangement joins TRBV4-1 to TRBJ2-1, with a weak D call TRBD1 (5 bases). The CDR3 length is 15 residues. CDR1 is MGHRA and CDR2 is YSYEKL in the germline V gene. The CDR3 loop is CASSLPGRPDNEQFF. CDR3 DNA: TGCGCCAGCAGCCTCCCGGGTAGGCCGGACAACGAGCAGTTCTTC.

The chain employs TRBV6-5 and TRBJ1-2; the match to TRBD1 covers 11 bases. Germline lookup yields CDR1 MNHEY and CDR2 SVGAGI. Germline trimming cut 4 bases from V and 3 bases from J; bases unmatched to any gene: 4. The CDR3 has 15 amino acids. CDR3 loop: CASSSRTGGDYGYTF. The DNA for the CDR3 is TGTGCCAGCAGTTCCAGGACAGGGGGCGACTATGGCTACACCTTC.

The rearrangement links TRBV4-3 to TRBJ2-3; 11 positions match TRBD2. Germline V gene sequence: CDR1 LGHNA, CDR2 YSLEER. This CDR3 contains 15 residues. The V and J ends lost 4 bases and 4 bases, in that order; junction bases with no gene match: 4. In DNA form, the CDR3 reads TGCGCCAGCAGCCTTAGCGGGGGGGCAGCAGATACGCAGTATTTT. The encoded protein is CASSLSGGAADTQYF.

V is TRBV14 and J is TRBJ2-1, with 8 bases lining up with TRBD1. V gave up 1 base and J gave up 9 bases; unmatched junction bases: 11. The CDR3 runs to 16 residues. CDR1 is SGHDN and CDR2 is FVKESK in the germline V gene. For the CDR3, the DNA is TGTGCCAGCAGCCAAGCGCGGGCAGGGGGCTCCGGTGAGCAGTTCTTC. As protein: CASSQARAGGSGEQFF.

This rearrangement joins TRBV2 to TRBJ2-3, with 10 bases that match TRBD2. J was trimmed by 2 bases and V by 6 bases; bases with no gene match: 5. The CDR3 has 15 residues. Germline CDR1 SNHLY, CDR2 FYNNEI. The CDR3 DNA reads as TGTGCCAGCAGAGCCCTAGCGGGGGCCACAGATACGCAGTATTTT. The encoded protein is CASRALAGATDTQYF.

The chain joins TRBV20-1 to TRBJ2-2, with D unresolved. The CDR3 is made up of 16 amino acids. Germline lookup yields CDR1 DFQATT and CDR2 SNEGSKA (reference sequence). V was cut by 0 bases and J by 1 base, with 12 bases left in between. CDR3 amino acids: CSARDGRRRNTGELFF. The CDR3 nucleotides read TGCAGTGCTAGAGACGGCCGGCGGAGGAACACCGGGGAGCTGTTTTTT.

The chain has TRBV19 and TRBJ2-1; D not resolved. V was shortened by 1 base and J by 7 bases, with 5 bases between the two germline ends. Per germline, CDR1 LNHDA and CDR2 SQIVND (reference sequence). This CDR3 comprises 12 residues. The CDR3 loop is CASSIAGNEQFF. The CDR3 bases are TGTGCCAGTAGTATAGCCGGAAATGAGCAGTTCTTC.

The DNA for the CDR3 is TGTGCCAGCAGTTCCGCTTGGGGTAGCCAAGAGCAGTTCTTC. This codes for CASSSAWGSQEQFF. The gene calls are TRBV27 and TRBJ2-1; D gene ambiguous. Germline V gene lookup returns CDR1 MNHEY and CDR2 SMNVEV (reference sequence). The CDR3 has 14 amino acids. V was clipped by 4 bases and J by 10 bases, with 17 bases between them.

This rearrangement joins TRBV3-1 to TRBJ1-5, with TRBD1 as a possible D gene (5 bases). Germline CDR1 LGHDT, CDR2 YNNKEL (reference sequence). The CDR3 runs to 18 residues. V lost 3 bases to trimming and J lost 2 bases, with 20 bases between them. In DNA, the CDR3 is TGTGCCAGCAGCCACGGTTTCGCGGGGGGTCGGGGCAATCAGCCCCAGCATTTT. Translated, it gives CASSHGFAGGRGNQPQHF.